The 21 T cell receptor beta chains below all came from one sample that was sequenced in a study of control samples from healthy donors and cancer patients (TCRdb year 2020). Libraries were made using the immunoSEQ multiplex PCR assay. The source is immuneACCESS, and TCRdb retained only in-frame sequences with V and J called. Part of the clones is not carried over; for the studies checked, unresolved V genes explain less than half of this, and the remainder is unexplained. The sample contains about 160,000 clones, roughly 94% of them found a single time. The top ten hold roughly 8.4% of the sample. The specimen sequenced was blood. The receptors shown here come from a woman aged 40 to 55 in good health.

The gene calls are TRBV7-2 and TRBJ1-2; 8 nucleotides align to TRBD1. The CDR3 consists of 17 residues. Trimming cost V 2 bases and J 1 base; bases outside gene matches: 9. Germline-derived CDR1 and CDR2 are SGHTA and FQGNSA. CDR3 DNA sequence: TGTGCCAGCAGCTTAACCCACAGGGGGAAACTTAACTATGGCTACACCTTC. It is translated as CASSLTHRGKLNYGYTF.

CDR3 sequence reads: CAAVASPEAFF. Written as DNA, the CDR3 is TGTGCCGCGGTAGCCTCCCCTGAAGCTTTCTTT. J is TRBJ1-1 and V is TRBV6-6; the D is unclear. Between the trimmed V and J ends, which lost 11 bases and 6 bases, there was a span of 13 bases. Germline lookup yields CDR1 MNHNY and CDR2 SVGAGI (reference sequence). CDR3 length: 11 amino acids.

The genes are TRBV29-1 and TRBJ2-2, with D perhaps matching TRBD1 (6 bases). V was pared by 1 base and J by 6 bases, with 9 bases between. The CDR3 runs to 13 residues. Germline V gene data show CDR1 as SQVTM and CDR2 as ANQGSEA. This CDR3 reads CSVEGQEPGELFF. In DNA form, the CDR3 reads TGCAGCGTTGAAGGACAGGAGCCCGGGGAGCTGTTTTTT.

This clone was picked up one time. The J gene is TRBJ1-4, the V gene TRBV7-2; perhaps TRBD1 as D (5 bases). With 5 bases removed from V and 8 bases from J, the gap between germline ends came to 15 bases. The germline gives CDR1 SGHTA, CDR2 FQGNSA. CDR3 size: 14 residues. The CDR3 protein is CASSLTGGGEKLFF. The CDR3 nucleotides are TGTGCCAGCAGCCTCACAGGCGGTGGAGAAAAACTGTTTTTT. Based on the CDR3 plus reference TRBV7-2 and TRBJ1-4, the full variable domain is GAGVSQSPSNKVTEKGKDVELRCDPISGHTALYWYRQSLGQGLEFLIYFQGNSAPDKSGLPSDRFSAERTGGSVSTLTIQRTQQEDSAVYLCASSLTGGGEKLFFGSGTQLSVL.

The rearrangement uses TRBV27 and TRBJ1-2; D is unresolved. The CDR3 loop spans 16 amino acids. V was pared by 6 bases and J by 4 bases, with 21 bases between. Germline assignment: CDR1 MNHEY and CDR2 SMNVEV (reference sequence). CDR3: CASSPQSDRVPYGYTF. The CDR3 DNA sequence: TGTGCCAGCAGCCCCCAGTCGGATCGGGTACCCTATGGCTACACCTTC.

CDR3 DNA sequence: TGTGCCAGCAGCCAAGATCTCGACGGGGGAGCCTACAATGAGCAGTTCTTC. This codes for CASSQDLDGGAYNEQFF. The rearrangement uses TRBV4-2 and TRBJ2-1; maybe TRBD2 (6 bases). CDR1 is LGHNA and CDR2 is YNFKEQ in the germline V gene. V gave up 0 bases and J gave up 2 bases, with 14 bases separating them. The CDR3 contains 17 residues.

The chain carries TRBV15 and TRBJ2-5; TRBD2 agrees at 11 bases. The J segment lost 2 bases and the V segment lost 3 bases, leaving 2 bases of the junction unmatched. Germline V gene data show CDR1 as LNHNV and CDR2 as YYDKDF (reference sequence). This CDR3 region has 15 residues. CDR3 loop: CATSRTSGIQETQYF. In DNA, the CDR3 is TGTGCCACCAGCAGGACTAGCGGGATTCAAGAGACCCAGTACTTC.

In this sample, this clone turned up once. The chain uses TRBV5-1 and TRBJ2-7; no clear D. CDR3 length: 12 residues. The germline gives CDR1 SGHRS, CDR2 YFSETQ. V gave up 3 bases and J gave up 5 bases, with 9 bases separating them. The CDR3 DNA sequence: TGCGCCAGCAGCTCACTTATTAACGAGCAGTACTTC. Its protein product is CASSSLINEQYF.

The chain links TRBV19 to TRBJ2-3; D may correspond to TRBD1 or TRBD2 (5 bases each). The CDR3 totals 15 residues. V was pared by 1 base and J by 2 bases, with 10 bases between. Germline V gene lookup returns CDR1 LNHDA and CDR2 SQIVND (reference sequence). The CDR3 DNA is TGTGCCAGTAGTATAGCGGGACGGGACACAGATACGCAGTATTTT. Protein sequence: CASSIAGRDTDTQYF.

The V and J genes are TRBV4-1 and TRBJ2-7; D possibly corresponds to TRBD1 (5 bases). The CDR3 loop spans 12 amino acids. Trimming cost V 1 base and J 4 bases, with 5 bases left between them. Per the germline V gene, CDR1 is MGHRA and CDR2 is YSYEKL. The CDR3 here is CASSQAGYEQYF. As DNA, the CDR3 is TGCGCCAGCAGCCAAGCAGGGTACGAGCAGTACTTC.

J is TRBJ1-2 and V is TRBV7-9; tentatively, D is TRBD1 (5 bases). Between the trimmed V and J ends, which lost 0 bases and 5 bases, there was a span of 13 bases. CDR3 length equals 15 residues. CDR1 and CDR2 from the germline V gene are SEHNR and FQNEAQ (reference sequence). The CDR3 DNA sequence: TGTGCCAGCAGCTTAGCGGGCAGGGAAGGGTATGGCTACACCTTC. Residues: CASSLAGREGYGYTF.

The V and J genes are TRBV7-9 and TRBJ1-5; D is possibly TRBD1 (6 bases). Looked up from germline, CDR1 is SEHNR and CDR2 is FQNEAQ (reference sequence). The V and J ends lost 5 bases and 1 base respectively, with 18 bases between them. This CDR3 has 17 amino acids. The CDR3 is CASSPQGGTGSNQPQHF. CDR3 nucleotides: TGTGCCAGCAGCCCCCAAGGGGGGACGGGGAGCAATCAGCCCCAGCATTTT.

V usage is TRBV5-5 and J usage is TRBJ2-7, with D perhaps given as TRBD1 or TRBD2 (5 bases each). CDR3 length: 14 amino acids. With 6 bases removed from V and 5 bases from J, the gap between germline ends came to 18 bases. Germline V gene data show CDR1 as SGHKS and CDR2 as YYEKEE (reference sequence). As DNA, the CDR3 is TGTGCCAGCAACCAACTAGGGGCTGGTGACGAGCAGTACTTC. The encoded protein is CASNQLGAGDEQYF.

The chain joins TRBV6-5 to TRBJ1-6; D uncertain. Germline lookup yields CDR1 MNHEY and CDR2 SVGAGI. This CDR3 contains 15 residues. V was shortened by 6 bases and J by 9 bases, with 18 bases between the two germline ends. CDR3 region: CASRPEDVVLSPLHF. The CDR3 bases are TGTGCCAGCAGACCAGAAGACGTGGTCCTTTCACCCCTCCACTTT.

The chain employs TRBV18 and TRBJ1-3; D remains ambiguous. V lost 6 bases to trimming and J lost 4 bases, with 7 bases between them. The CDR3 length is 12 residues. CDR1 is KGHSH and CDR2 is LQKENI in the germline V gene. The CDR3 reads CASSPDGNTIYF. As DNA, the CDR3 is TGTGCCAGCTCCCCGGACGGAAACACCATATATTTT. Using reference TRBV18 and TRBJ1-3 for the parts outside the CDR3, the full variable domain is NAGVMQNPRHLVRRRGQEARLRCSPMKGHSHVYWYRQLPEEGLKFMVYLQKENIIDESGMPKERFSAEFPKEGPSILRIQQVVRGDSAAYFCASSPDGNTIYFGEGSWLTVV.

This clone has just one count. This chain uses TRBV3-1 (or the pseudogene TRBV3-2) with TRBJ2-5; the D gene is possibly TRBD2 (7 bases). This CDR3 has 14 residues. From germline, CDR1 is LGHDT and CDR2 YNNKEL (reference sequence). V shed 3 bases and J shed 5 bases, with 13 bases lying between them. The CDR3 region is CASSQAGATETQYF. The CDR3, as DNA: TGTGCCAGCAGCCAGGCGGGGGCCACGGAGACCCAGTACTTC.

This clone came up a few times. V usage is TRBV5-1 and J usage is TRBJ1-6, with 7 bases matching TRBD1. CDR1 is SGHRS and CDR2 is YFSETQ in the germline V gene. The junction had 4 bases not matched to a gene; V was cut back by 0 bases and J by 7 bases. The CDR3 totals 15 residues. The CDR3 spells CASSLDGQENSPLHF. In DNA form, the CDR3 reads TGCGCCAGCAGCTTGGACGGACAGGAAAATTCACCCCTCCACTTT.

CDR3 coding DNA: TGTGCCAGCAGTGAAGCCCCCCCGACCAAGAATGAGCAGTTCTTC. As protein: CASSEAPPTKNEQFF. V usage is TRBV6-1 and J usage is TRBJ2-1, with D unclear. The CDR3 is 15 amino acids. The germline V and J ends were trimmed by 0 bases and 7 bases, with 13 bases remaining between them. Germline CDR1 reads MNHNS; CDR2 reads SASEGT.

This clone came up a few times. This chain joins TRBV4-1 and TRBJ1-5, with 7 bases that match TRBD1. Germline V gives CDR1 MGHRA, CDR2 YSYEKL. Unmatched junction bases numbered 7, after V lost 2 bases and J lost 6 bases. The CDR3 spans 15 residues. This CDR3 reads CASSQNEQGRQPQHF. The CDR3 DNA reads as TGCGCCAGCAGCCAAAACGAACAGGGGCGTCAGCCCCAGCATTTT.

The CDR3 bases are TGTGCCAGTAGTCCTGGTCCCGCGTATCGTCAGTTCTTC. Protein sequence: CASSPGPAYRQFF. This rearrangement joins TRBV19 to TRBJ2-1; D remains unclear. This CDR3 comprises 13 residues. Trimming left V 5 bases short and J 13 bases short, with 18 bases between. Per germline, CDR1 LNHDA and CDR2 SQIVND (reference sequence).

This chain uses TRBV15 with TRBJ1-5; D uncertain. Trimming took 5 bases from V and 7 from J, leaving 15 bases between them. This CDR3 contains 14 residues. Germline V gives CDR1 LNHNV, CDR2 YYDKDF (reference sequence). CDR3 coding DNA: TGTGCCACCAGCTGGATGACCCTGGGGCAGCCCCAGCATTTT. This gives the protein CATSWMTLGQPQHF.